This entry features one T cell receptor (beta chain) sequence. Its cognate antigen has yet to be identified. The input lacks base qualities; no much larger clone sits a single base away. The donors were healthy, HIV-negative adults who had no recently reported acute infections or vaccinations. All donors were Caucasian adults living in Nashville, Tennessee, USA. CD4+ T cells were enriched by magnetic negative selection; naive cells were then positively selected on CD45RA, and the negative fraction formed the memory subset. Blood was collected by leukapheresis, and PBMCs were isolated by Ficoll-Histopaque density gradient centrifugation and then cryopreserved in liquid nitrogen vapor phase. Purity and quantity of every magnetically sorted T cell population were checked by analytical flow cytometry. Genomic DNA was isolated from every sorted fraction and measured by UV absorbance on a Nanodrop 2000c.

This sample is part of a study of shared clonotypes between healthy human individuals (TCRdb year 2020). With respect to the entire study: The cohort comprised a couple of women and a few men aged 18 to 49 years. Per donor, three plates each were used for CD4 naive and CD4 memory, two for CD8 naive, and one for CD8 memory. The study deeply sequenced blood TCR repertoires of about 5 healthy adults to estimate repertoire size and the extent of clonotype sharing between individuals. Different laboratories and diverse techniques were used to prepare libraries and sequence TCR repertoires, to increase sequencing depth and limit assay-specific biases. Each donor's leukapheresis produced roughly between about 0.8 and 10 billion PBMCs. Broad study findings and their caveats: Sharing across a few donors was observed for about 5% of naive CD4, 3% to 4% of naive CD8, about 2.3% of memory CD4, and around 0.44% of memory CD8 clonotypes. Incomplete sequencing was indicated by rarefaction of sorted-subset datasets, despite the large sequencing depth. The genetic and exposure-history diversity represented was limited by the small number of donors. Based on pairwise subsampling, the degree of clonotype sharing among donors was expected to be affected by sequencing depth. Compared with non-shared clonotypes, clonotypes shared by all four sorted-subset donors had higher generation probabilities. Larger estimated clonotype richness was generally found for naive subsets than for memory subsets. Only blood was sampled, and tissue TCR repertoires likely differ from those in blood.

Cut back by 6 bases and 4 bases, the V and J ends lie 15 bases apart. Sequences WSHSY (CDR1) and SAAADI (CDR2) are obtained from the germline V gene. Measured from the cysteine to the phenylalanine, the CDR3 is 15 residues long. Only CDR3 DNA is held: 45 bases, read in frame from base 1. Using the deep immunoSEQ assay, TCR CDR3 regions were amplified from genomic DNA by multiplex PCR. Extracted genomic DNA from each cell subset was distributed evenly across all wells of several immunoSEQ 96-well plates, and each plate was treated as a replicate. For sorted subsets, about 200 ng genomic DNA, equal to 25,000 to 35,000 T cell genomes, was loaded into each replicate PCR. Purified libraries were measured with a Qubit 3.0 fluorometer, size-checked on a Bioanalyzer 2100, and measured again with the KAPA Library Quantification kit. A separate single-read 150-cycle Illumina NextSeq 550 flow cell was used to sequence each immunoSEQ 96-well plate. The study's processing was this. The immunoSEQ output contained only junctional sequences without quality scores, so filtering could not match that applied to full-length reads. Sequences were annotated with PyIR, a Python wrapper for IgBLAST v1.9, and V/J genes and CDR3 were assigned using IMGT germline references. Reads were removed for weak V/J assignments (E-value above 1e-6), missing CDR3, stop codons, out-of-frame junctions, or ambiguous translated residues. V3J clonotypes were defined by identical inferred V gene, J gene, and CDR3 amino acid sequence. The percentage overlap between two repertoires was calculated by dividing the number of shared unique clonotypes by the size of the smaller repertoire. Richness of each repertoire was evaluated using RTK rarefaction, the Chao1 estimator, and Recon v2.1 estimates of unobserved clonotypes. OLGA was used to compute generation probabilities for all TCRbeta clonotypes that the gDNA method yielded from four donors. The table comes from immuneACCESS by way of TCRdb, which keeps in-frame sequences with V and J called. Part of the clones is missing from these tables; in studies checked, under half for an unresolved V gene and the rest for unknown reasons. The D gene and trimming were derived from the DNA, and the V and J assignments and clone size from that table. This sample is represented by around 2.1 million clones; approximately 95% of them were singletons. The top ten clonotypes cover roughly 0.13% of the sample.

The rearrangement joined TRBV10-2 to TRBJ1-4, and perhaps TRBD1 as D gene, on 5 matching bases. This clonotype originated in a man between 18 and 29 years old in good health. Sequences were obtained from naive CD4+ T cells sorted from blood. The sample's cell subset or site label, decoded: CD45RA+ positively selected. This receptor has the CDR3 CASRPLGDRNEKLFF. The DNA is as follows: TGCGCCAGCAGACCACTAGGGGACCGTAATGAAAAACTGTTTTTT.